These T cell receptor beta chains were read from a single sample in a study of beta chain features in type 1 diabetes. Sequencing used immunoSEQ multiplex PCR; TCRdb keeps in-frame clones, though not all of them. The data show over 20,000 clones, under 50% seen once. The sample was stem cell memory CD4+ T cells from blood. The receptors were gathered from a man younger than 40 with type 1 diabetes. Both conserved end residues are part of each CDR3. The D gene is left open where the match is weak. Rows may omit the clone size; those that give it use once, few, many or a size class.

>few|TRBV6-1|TRBJ1-5|.
CASRKDSSNQPQHF
TGTGCCAGCAGGAAGGACAGTAGCAATCAGCCCCAGCATTTT
>.|TRBV7-2|TRBJ2-3|TRBD2
CASSSQSGRAKDTQYF
TGTGCCAGCAGCTCTCAAAGCGGGAGGGCCAAGGATACGCAGTATTTT
>few|TRBV7-9|TRBJ1-1|.
CASSSTQSSTEAFF
TGTGCCAGCAGCTCCACCCAGTCATCCACTGAAGCTTTCTTT
>.|TRBV30|TRBJ1-1|.
CAWTHDRYNTEAFF
TGTGCCTGGACCCACGACAGGTACAACACTGAAGCTTTCTTT
>.|TRBV18|TRBJ2-1|TRBD2
CASSPTSGGPYNEQFF
TGTGCCAGCTCACCCACTAGCGGGGGGCCCTACAATGAGCAGTTCTTC
>.|TRBV30|TRBJ1-2|TRBD1
CAWSGQGASGYTF
TGTGCCTGGAGTGGACAGGGGGCGTCGGGCTACACCTTC
>few|TRBV7-2|TRBJ2-3|TRBD2
CASSGLGTSVRADTQYF
TGTGCCAGCAGCGGGTTGGGGACTAGCGTTAGGGCAGATACGCAGTATTTT
>.|TRBV28|TRBJ2-7|TRBD2
CASSLPGLAGGNSYEQYF
TGTGCCAGCAGTTTACCAGGACTAGCGGGAGGAAACTCCTACGAGCAGTACTTC
>once|TRBV9|TRBJ1-1|.
CASSPRRENTEAFF
TGTGCCAGCAGCCCCCGCCGGGAGAACACTGAAGCTTTCTTT
>.|TRBV9|TRBJ1-2|TRBD1
CASSTADRGIYGYTF
TGTGCCAGCAGCACCGCGGACAGGGGGATCTATGGCTACACCTTC
>once|TRBV6-5|TRBJ1-1|.
CASSYSTGTEAFF
TGTGCCAGCAGTTACTCTACAGGGACTGAAGCTTTCTTT
>.|TRBV4-1|TRBJ2-7|TRBD1
CASSLLPGQGFGEQYF
TGCGCCAGCAGCCTACTTCCGGGACAGGGTTTCGGCGAGCAGTACTTC
>.|TRBV7-6|TRBJ2-7|TRBD1
CASSPRGQAFYEQYF
TGTGCCAGCAGCCCCCGAGGACAGGCCTTCTACGAGCAGTACTTC
>few|TRBV21-1|TRBJ2-1|.
CASRNSGNSWATYNEQFF
TGTGCCAGCAGGAATAGCGGGAATAGTTGGGCCACCTACAATGAGCAGTTCTTC
>.|TRBV2|TRBJ2-1|TRBD2
CASSPFGGLFNEQFF
TGTGCCAGCAGTCCTTTCGGGGGGTTGTTCAATGAGCAGTTCTTC
>.|TRBV18|TRBJ1-1|TRBD1
CASSPDRGFTEAFF
TGTGCCAGCTCACCTGACAGGGGCTTCACTGAAGCTTTCTTT
>.|TRBV7-9|TRBJ1-1|.
CASSFAVGRANTEAFF
TGTGCCAGCAGCTTCGCGGTTGGGAGGGCGAACACTGAAGCTTTCTTT
>.|TRBV29-1|TRBJ2-5|.
CSAGGTQETQYF
TGCAGCGCCGGGGGGACACAAGAGACCCAGTACTTC
>.|TRBV10-3|TRBJ1-4|.
CATGWGANEKLFF
TGTGCCACCGGGTGGGGGGCTAATGAAAAACTGTTTTTT
>.|TRBV10-2|TRBJ2-1|TRBD2
CASLTSGGFSYNEQFF
TGCGCCAGCCTTACTAGCGGGGGGTTCTCCTACAATGAGCAGTTCTTC
>.|TRBV5-6|TRBJ1-1|TRBD1
CASSWDRGAEAFF
TGTGCCAGCAGTTGGGACAGGGGTGCTGAAGCTTTCTTT
>few|TRBV18|TRBJ2-3|.
CASSPPTATTTDTQYF
TGTGCCAGCTCACCACCGACAGCTACTACCACAGATACGCAGTATTTT
>few|TRBV18|TRBJ2-2|TRBD1
CASSLGQSTGELFF
TGTGCCAGCTCACTGGGACAGAGCACCGGGGAGCTGTTTTTT
>.|TRBV12-5|TRBJ2-7|.
CASGVTGTAGGQYF
TGTGCTAGTGGCGTGACGGGGACAGCCGGGGGGCAGTACTTC
>once|TRBV9|TRBJ2-5|TRBD1
CASSEGTGKGQETQYF
TGTGCCAGCAGCGAGGGGACAGGGAAGGGGCAAGAGACCCAGTACTTC
>.|TRBV25-1|TRBJ2-3|.
CASSAGGTTDTQYF
TGTGCCAGCAGTGCGGGCGGGACCACAGATACGCAGTATTTT
>few|TRBV29-1|TRBJ2-7|TRBD1
CSVVTGAYEQYF
TGCAGCGTAGTGACAGGGGCCTACGAGCAGTACTTC
>.|TRBV11-2|TRBJ2-3|.
CASSTAGLGTDTQYF
TGTGCCAGCAGCACAGCAGGGTTGGGCACAGATACGCAGTATTTT
>.|TRBV5-1|TRBJ2-3|.
CASSLGTVRGTDTQYF
TGCGCCAGCAGCTTGGGCACAGTCAGAGGCACAGATACGCAGTATTTT
>.|TRBV25-1|TRBJ2-5|.
CASSEHSPGRETQYF
TGTGCCAGCAGTGAACATAGCCCAGGGCGGGAGACCCAGTACTTC
>.|TRBV12-5|TRBJ1-1|.
CASGSLGLPLGAFF
TGTGCTAGTGGTTCCCTCGGACTCCCTCTGGGAGCTTTCTTT
>.|TRBV10-3|TRBJ2-5|TRBD2
CAIRTSGGPQSGTQYF
TGTGCCATCCGGACTAGCGGGGGCCCCCAGTCAGGGACCCAGTACTTC
>.|TRBV13|TRBJ1-3|.
CASSSQREGFEVLSGNTIYF
TGTGCCAGCAGCTCCCAACGCGAAGGATTCGAGGTTCTCTCTGGAAACACCATATATTTT
>.|TRBV18|TRBJ1-5|.
CASSPAGTISPQHF
TGTGCCAGCTCACCCGCCGGGACAATCTCACCCCAGCATTTT
>few|TRBV4-1|TRBJ2-7|TRBD2
CASSQSGNSYEQYF
TGCGCCAGCAGCCAGAGCGGGAACTCCTACGAGCAGTACTTC
>few|TRBV7-2|TRBJ1-2|.
CASSLMNYGYTF
TGTGCCAGCAGCCTCATGAACTACGGCTACACCTTC
>.|TRBV11-2|TRBJ2-4|TRBD2
CASSLEAGLAKNIQYF
TGTGCCAGCAGCTTAGAAGCGGGGCTAGCCAAAAACATTCAGTACTTC
>.|TRBV6-5|TRBJ1-1|.
CASSYGGLNTEAFF
TGTGCCAGCAGTTATGGGGGCCTGAACACTGAAGCTTTCTTT
>few|TRBV27|TRBJ2-7|.
CASSFDGLGQYF
TGTGCCAGCAGTTTCGATGGACTTGGGCAGTACTTC
>.|TRBV7-6|TRBJ2-7|.
CASSVNSLSYEQYF
TGTGCCAGCAGCGTCAACTCTTTGTCCTACGAGCAGTACTTC
>few|TRBV5-1|TRBJ2-3|TRBD2
CASSLGGGDTDTQYF
TGCGCCAGCAGCTTGGGCGGGGGGGACACAGATACGCAGTATTTT
>few|TRBV2|TRBJ2-7|TRBD2
CASRGEGYEQYF
TGTGCCAGCAGAGGGGAGGGGTACGAGCAGTACTTC
>.|TRBV29-1|TRBJ1-5|.
CSVGEAQPQHF
TGCAGCGTTGGTGAGGCTCAGCCCCAGCATTTT
>few|TRBV29-1|TRBJ2-7|TRBD2
CSVEGGLAGGSPPYEQYF
TGCAGCGTTGAAGGGGGACTAGCGGGAGGGTCCCCCCCCTACGAGCAGTACTTC
>.|TRBV2|TRBJ1-5|TRBD1
CASSEARTGGGQPQHF
TGTGCCAGCAGTGAAGCGCGGACAGGGGGAGGGCAGCCCCAGCATTTT
>few|TRBV6-1|TRBJ1-1|TRBD1
CASSEGQGDTEAFF
TGTGCCAGCAGTGAAGGGCAGGGGGACACTGAAGCTTTCTTT
>.|TRBV25-1|TRBJ2-6|.
CASSLPGISGANVLTF
TGTGCCAGCAGCCTCCCAGGGATCTCTGGGGCCAACGTCCTGACTTTC
>once|TRBV30|TRBJ1-1|.
CAWSVVGEGSTEAFF
TGTGCCTGGAGTGTTGTAGGTGAGGGCTCCACTGAAGCTTTCTTT
>.|TRBV11-3|TRBJ2-7|.
CASSLDSSYEQYF
TGTGCCAGCAGCTTGGACAGCTCCTACGAGCAGTACTTC
>.|TRBV19|TRBJ1-5|.
CASSIDVQKPQRPQHF
TGTGCCAGTAGTATAGATGTGCAGAAACCTCAAAGGCCCCAGCATTTT
>.|TRBV27|TRBJ2-2|TRBD1
CASSFGTGENTGELFF
TGTGCCAGCAGTTTCGGGACAGGGGAAAACACCGGGGAGCTGTTTTTT
>.|TRBV19|TRBJ1-5|.
CASTPTGTPSNQPQHF
TGTGCCAGTACTCCAACCGGGACACCTAGCAATCAGCCCCAGCATTTT
>.|TRBV9|TRBJ2-5|.
CASSPMEGETQYF
TGTGCCAGCAGCCCGATGGAGGGGGAGACCCAGTACTTC
>.|TRBV5-4|TRBJ1-1|TRBD1
CASSRGQGTTEAFF
TGTGCCAGCAGCAGGGGACAGGGGACCACTGAAGCTTTCTTT